This T cell receptor (beta chain) is drawn from a study of cytomegalovirus exposure and HLA in healthy donors. Across the study: An earlier analysis identified 100 million to 130 million unique TCR beta sequences in about 200 million T cells. Study-level results: As a later analysis showed, several of the most significant clusters appeared to be linked to common viral pathogens.

Amplification used 60 Vbeta primers and 13 Jbeta primers. Using immunoSEQ multiplex PCR, the repertoire was profiled, and TCRdb retains in-frame clones only, with some absent. The sample consists of 220,000 or so clones, about 70% of them appearing once. The donors were healthy bone marrow donors. This clone showed up just a few times. Its specificity is unknown. The V end lost 3 bases, the J end lost 7 bases, and 12 bases lay between the germline ends. Germline CDR1 reads LNHDA; CDR2 reads SQIVND (reference sequence). This CDR3 spans 13 amino acids. This rearrangement joins TRBV19 to TRBJ1-2, with D maybe TRBD1 (5 bases). The receptor's source is a woman in her thirties in good health and CMV-seronegative. Sequencing input: PBMCs. The CDR3 here is CASSIGGESGYTF. CDR3 nucleotides: TGTGCCAGTAGTATTGGGGGGGAGTCTGGCTACACCTTC.